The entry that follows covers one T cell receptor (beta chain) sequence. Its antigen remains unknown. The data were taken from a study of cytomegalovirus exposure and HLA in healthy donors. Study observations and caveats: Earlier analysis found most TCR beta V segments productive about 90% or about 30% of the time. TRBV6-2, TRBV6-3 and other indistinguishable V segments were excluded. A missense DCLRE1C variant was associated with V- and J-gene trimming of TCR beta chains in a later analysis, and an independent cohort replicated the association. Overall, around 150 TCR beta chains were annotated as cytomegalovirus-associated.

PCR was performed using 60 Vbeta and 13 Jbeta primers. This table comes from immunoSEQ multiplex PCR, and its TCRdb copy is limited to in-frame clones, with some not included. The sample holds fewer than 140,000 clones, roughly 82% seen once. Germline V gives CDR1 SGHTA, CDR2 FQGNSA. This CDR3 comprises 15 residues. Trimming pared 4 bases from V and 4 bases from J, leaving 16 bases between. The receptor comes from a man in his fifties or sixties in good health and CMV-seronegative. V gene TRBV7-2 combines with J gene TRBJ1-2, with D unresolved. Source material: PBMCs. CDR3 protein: CASSSSSGAGYGYTF. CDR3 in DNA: TGTGCCAGCAGCTCCAGCTCGGGAGCGGGCTATGGCTACACCTTC.